Detailed here is one TCR beta chain. This clonotype is deemed medium-sized (0.01 to 0.1%). Its antigen is currently not known. Per-nucleotide qualities are absent, and no much larger clonotype sits a single base away. This record belongs to a study of liver allograft versus peripheral blood T cells (dated by TCRdb to the early 2020s). Regarding the complete study: T cell receptor repertoires present within transplanted livers were compared with repertoires in the peripheral blood of liver transplant recipients. Study-wide conclusions, independent of this receptor: T cell receptor repertoires inside liver allografts were reported to differ from those detected in peripheral blood.

Reading the germline V gene gives CDR1 SGDLS and CDR2 YYNGEE. From cysteine to phenylalanine, the CDR3 is 17 amino acids long. CDR3 DNA only is kept here, 51 bases in frame from base 1. The V and J ends are trimmed by 0 bases and 1 base, leaving 14 bases between them. The reads were generated on an Illumina MiSeq. The public reads were reprocessed in TCRdb via fastp at Q25 and MiXCR, keeping in-frame beta chains. Each CDR3 protein appears once, grouped with its most common genes and DNA. This sample lists fewer than 6,500 distinct CDR3 sequences; 15% to 20% were detected once. The ten most abundant clones make up nearly 55% of the sample.

The origin of this receptor is a human patient who had a liver transplant. After a transplant, some of the T cells may come from the graft donor. The sequence is built from TRBV9 and TRBJ2-4, with an unclear D gene assignment. The CDR3: CASSVEVGSGAKNIQYF. The DNA reads TGTGCCAGCAGCGTAGAAGTGGGATCTGGTGCCAAAAACATTCAGTACTTC.